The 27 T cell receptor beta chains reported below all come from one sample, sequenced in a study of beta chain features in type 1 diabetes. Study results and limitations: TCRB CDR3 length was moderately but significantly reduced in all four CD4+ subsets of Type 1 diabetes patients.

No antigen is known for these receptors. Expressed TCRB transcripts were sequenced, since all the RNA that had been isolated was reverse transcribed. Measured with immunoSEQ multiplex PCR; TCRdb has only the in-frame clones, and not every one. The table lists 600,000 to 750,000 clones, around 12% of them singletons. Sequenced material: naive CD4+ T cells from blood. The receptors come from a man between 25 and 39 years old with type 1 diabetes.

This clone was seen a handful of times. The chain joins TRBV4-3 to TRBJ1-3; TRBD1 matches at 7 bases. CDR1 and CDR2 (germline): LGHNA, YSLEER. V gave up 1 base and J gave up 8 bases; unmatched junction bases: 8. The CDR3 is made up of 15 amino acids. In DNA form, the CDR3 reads TGCGCCAGCAGCCAAGCCCTGACAGGGTGGGACACCATATATTTT. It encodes CASSQALTGWDTIYF.

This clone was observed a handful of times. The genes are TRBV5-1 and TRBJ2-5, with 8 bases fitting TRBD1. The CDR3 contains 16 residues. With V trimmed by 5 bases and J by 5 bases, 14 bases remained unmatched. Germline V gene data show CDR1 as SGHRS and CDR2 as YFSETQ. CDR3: CASSRLQGASWETQYF. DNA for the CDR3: TGCGCCAGCAGTCGACTTCAGGGGGCGTCCTGGGAGACCCAGTACTTC.

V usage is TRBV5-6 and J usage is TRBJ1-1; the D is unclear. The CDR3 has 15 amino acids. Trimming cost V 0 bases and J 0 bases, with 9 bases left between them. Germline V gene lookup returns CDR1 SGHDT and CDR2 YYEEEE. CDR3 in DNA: TGTGCCAGCAGCTTGGTCAAGGGAATGAACACTGAAGCTTTCTTT. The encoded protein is CASSLVKGMNTEAFF.

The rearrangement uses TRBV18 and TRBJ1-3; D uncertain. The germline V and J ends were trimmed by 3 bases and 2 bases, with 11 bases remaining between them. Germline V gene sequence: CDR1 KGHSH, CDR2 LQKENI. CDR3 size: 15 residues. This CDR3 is CASSPQTTPGNTIYF. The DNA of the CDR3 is TGTGCCAGCTCACCCCAGACAACACCTGGAAACACCATATATTTT.

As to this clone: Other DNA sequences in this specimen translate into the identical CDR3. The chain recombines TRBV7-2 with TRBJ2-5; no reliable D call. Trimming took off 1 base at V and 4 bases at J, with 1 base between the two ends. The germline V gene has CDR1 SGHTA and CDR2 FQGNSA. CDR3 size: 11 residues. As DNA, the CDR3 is TGTGCCAGCAGCTTAGTAGAGACCCAGTACTTC. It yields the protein CASSLVETQYF.

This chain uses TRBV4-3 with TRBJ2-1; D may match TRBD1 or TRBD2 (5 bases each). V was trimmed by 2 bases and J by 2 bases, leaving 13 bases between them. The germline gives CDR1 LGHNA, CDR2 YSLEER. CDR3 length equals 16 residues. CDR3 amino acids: CASSQNRGAAYNEQFF. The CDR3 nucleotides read TGCGCCAGCAGCCAAAACCGAGGGGCCGCCTACAATGAGCAGTTCTTC.

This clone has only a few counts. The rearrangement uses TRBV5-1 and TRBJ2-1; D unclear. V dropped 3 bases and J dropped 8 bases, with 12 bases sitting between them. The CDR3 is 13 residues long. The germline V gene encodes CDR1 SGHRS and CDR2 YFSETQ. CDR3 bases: TGCGCCAGCAGCTCCTTAGAAACGTATGAGCAGTTCTTC. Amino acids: CASSSLETYEQFF.

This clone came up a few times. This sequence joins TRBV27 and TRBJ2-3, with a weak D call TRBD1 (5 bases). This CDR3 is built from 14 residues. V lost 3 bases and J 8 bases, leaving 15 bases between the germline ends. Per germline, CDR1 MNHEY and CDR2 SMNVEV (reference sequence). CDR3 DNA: TGTGCCAGCAGTTTCGGCAGGGAAAGGATTACGCAGTATTTT. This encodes CASSFGRERITQYF.

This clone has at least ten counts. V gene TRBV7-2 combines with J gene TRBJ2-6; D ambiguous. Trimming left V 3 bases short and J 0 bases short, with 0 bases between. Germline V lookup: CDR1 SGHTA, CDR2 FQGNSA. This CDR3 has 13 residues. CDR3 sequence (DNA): TGTGCCAGCAGCTTCTCTGGGGCCAACGTCCTGACTTTC. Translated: CASSFSGANVLTF.

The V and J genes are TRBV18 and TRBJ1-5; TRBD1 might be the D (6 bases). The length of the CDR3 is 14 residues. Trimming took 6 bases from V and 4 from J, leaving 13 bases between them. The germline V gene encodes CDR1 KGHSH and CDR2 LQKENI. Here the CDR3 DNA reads TGTGCCAGCTCCGAGGGGGAGGGGAATCAGCCCCAGCATTTT. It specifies CASSEGEGNQPQHF.

The CDR3 coding sequence is TGCGCCAGCAGACAGGGAGTAAACACTGAAGCTTTCTTT. It specifies CASRQGVNTEAFF. The chain couples TRBV5-1 to TRBJ1-1, with TRBD1 as a possible D gene (6 bases). Trimming stripped 5 bases from V and 2 bases from J, with 10 bases between. Germline V lookup: CDR1 SGHRS, CDR2 YFSETQ. The CDR3 spans 13 residues.

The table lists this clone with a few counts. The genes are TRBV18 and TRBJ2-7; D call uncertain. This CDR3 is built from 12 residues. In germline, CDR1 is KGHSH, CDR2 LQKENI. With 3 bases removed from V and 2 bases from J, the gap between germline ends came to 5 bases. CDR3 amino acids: CASSPWTYEQYF. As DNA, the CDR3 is TGTGCCAGCTCACCGTGGACCTACGAGCAGTACTTC.

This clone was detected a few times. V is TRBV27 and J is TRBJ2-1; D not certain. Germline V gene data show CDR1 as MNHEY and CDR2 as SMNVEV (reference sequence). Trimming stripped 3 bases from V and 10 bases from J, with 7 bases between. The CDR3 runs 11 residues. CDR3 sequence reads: CASSFQSEQFF. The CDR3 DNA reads TGTGCCAGCAGTTTCCAGTCCGAGCAGTTCTTC.

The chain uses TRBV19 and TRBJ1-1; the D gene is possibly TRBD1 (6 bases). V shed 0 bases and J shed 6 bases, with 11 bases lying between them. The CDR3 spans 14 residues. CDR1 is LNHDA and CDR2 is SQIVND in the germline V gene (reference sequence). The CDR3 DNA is TGTGCCAGTAGTATAGATCAGGGGCGGGCTGAAGCTTTCTTT. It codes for CASSIDQGRAEAFF.

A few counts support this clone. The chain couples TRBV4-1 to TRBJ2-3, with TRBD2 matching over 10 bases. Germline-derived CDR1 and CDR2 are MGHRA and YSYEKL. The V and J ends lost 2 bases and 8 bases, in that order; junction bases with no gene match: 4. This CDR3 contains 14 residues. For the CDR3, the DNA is TGCGCCAGCAGCCAATCACTAGCGGGGTCTACGCAGTATTTT. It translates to CASSQSLAGSTQYF.

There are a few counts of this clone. The CDR3, as DNA: TGTGCCAGCAGTCCTGGAGTGTTAGCCAAAAACATTCAGTACTTC. Translating gives CASSPGVLAKNIQYF. The V gene is TRBV7-6, the J gene TRBJ2-4, with D uncertain. Trimming took off 6 bases at V and 0 bases at J, with 12 bases between the two ends. Germline values: CDR1 SGHVS, CDR2 FNYEAQ. The CDR3 is made up of 15 amino acids.

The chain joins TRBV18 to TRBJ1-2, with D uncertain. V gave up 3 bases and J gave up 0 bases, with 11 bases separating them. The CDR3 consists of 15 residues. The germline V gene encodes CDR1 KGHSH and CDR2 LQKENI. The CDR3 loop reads CASSPEGSANYGYTF. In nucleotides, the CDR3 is TGTGCCAGCTCACCCGAGGGTTCAGCTAACTATGGCTACACCTTC.

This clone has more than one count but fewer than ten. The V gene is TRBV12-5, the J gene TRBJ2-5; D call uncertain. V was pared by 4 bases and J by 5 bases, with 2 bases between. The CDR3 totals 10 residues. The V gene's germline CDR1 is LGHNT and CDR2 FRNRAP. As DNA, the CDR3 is TGTGCTAGTGGTTATGAGACCCAGTACTTC. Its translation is CASGYETQYF.

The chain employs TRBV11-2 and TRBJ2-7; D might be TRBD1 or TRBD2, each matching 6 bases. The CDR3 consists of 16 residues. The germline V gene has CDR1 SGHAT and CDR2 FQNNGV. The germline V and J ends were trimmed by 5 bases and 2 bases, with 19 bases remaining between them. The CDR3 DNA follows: TGTGCCAGCAGCCCCGACCCGACAGGAGGGGCCTACGAGCAGTACTTC. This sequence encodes CASSPDPTGGAYEQYF.

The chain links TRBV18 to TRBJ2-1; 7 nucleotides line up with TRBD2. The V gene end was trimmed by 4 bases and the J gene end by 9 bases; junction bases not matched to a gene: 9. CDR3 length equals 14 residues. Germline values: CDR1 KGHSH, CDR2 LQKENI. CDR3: CASSRTGGRVEQFF. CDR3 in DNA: TGTGCCAGCTCACGGACGGGAGGTAGAGTTGAGCAGTTCTTC.

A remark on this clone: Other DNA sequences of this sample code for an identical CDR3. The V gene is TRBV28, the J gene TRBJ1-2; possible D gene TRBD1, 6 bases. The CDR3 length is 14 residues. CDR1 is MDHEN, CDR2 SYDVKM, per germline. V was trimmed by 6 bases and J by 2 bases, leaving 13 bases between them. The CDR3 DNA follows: TGTGCCAGCAGCTTTGGGCAGGGGAACTATGGCTACACCTTC. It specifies CASSFGQGNYGYTF.

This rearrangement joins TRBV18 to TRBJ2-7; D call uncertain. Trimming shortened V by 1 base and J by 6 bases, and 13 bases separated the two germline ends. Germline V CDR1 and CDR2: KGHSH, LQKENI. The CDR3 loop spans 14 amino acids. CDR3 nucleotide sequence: TGTGCCAGCTCACCACAGAGCTTCGAGGCCGAGCAGTACTTC. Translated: CASSPQSFEAEQYF.

CDR3 nucleotide sequence: TGTGCCAGCAGTGAGGCCGGGACGGCAGGGAGACAGCCCCAGCATTTT. Its translation: CASSEAGTAGRQPQHF. The V and J genes are TRBV6-1 and TRBJ1-5, with D possibly matching TRBD1 (5 bases). Germline CDR1 reads MNHNS; CDR2 reads SASEGT. Trimming cost V 3 bases and J 7 bases, with 19 bases left between them. CDR3 length: 16 residues.

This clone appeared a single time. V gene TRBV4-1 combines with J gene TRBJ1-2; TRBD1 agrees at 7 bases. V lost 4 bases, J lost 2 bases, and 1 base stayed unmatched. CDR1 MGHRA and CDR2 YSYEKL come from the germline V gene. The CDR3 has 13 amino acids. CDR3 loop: CASSPQGNYGYTF. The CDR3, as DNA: TGCGCCAGCAGCCCACAGGGGAACTATGGCTACACCTTC.

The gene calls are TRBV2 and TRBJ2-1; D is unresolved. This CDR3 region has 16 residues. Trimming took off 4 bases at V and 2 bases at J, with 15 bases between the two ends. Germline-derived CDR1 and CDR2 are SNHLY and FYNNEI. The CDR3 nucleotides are TGTGCCAGCAGTGGGGGTCAAGGGAACACCTACAATGAGCAGTTCTTC. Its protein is CASSGGQGNTYNEQFF.

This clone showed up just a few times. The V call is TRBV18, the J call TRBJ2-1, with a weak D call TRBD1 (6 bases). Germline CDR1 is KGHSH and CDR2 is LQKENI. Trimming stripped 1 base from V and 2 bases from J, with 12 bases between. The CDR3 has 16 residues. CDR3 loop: CASSPRQGRTYNEQFF. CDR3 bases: TGTGCCAGCTCACCACGCCAGGGGAGAACCTACAATGAGCAGTTCTTC. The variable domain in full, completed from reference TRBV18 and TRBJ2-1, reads NAGVMQNPRHLVRRRGQEARLRCSPMKGHSHVYWYRQLPEEGLKFMVYLQKENIIDESGMPKERFSAEFPKEGPSILRIQQVVRGDSAAYFCASSPRQGRTYNEQFFGPGTRLTVL.

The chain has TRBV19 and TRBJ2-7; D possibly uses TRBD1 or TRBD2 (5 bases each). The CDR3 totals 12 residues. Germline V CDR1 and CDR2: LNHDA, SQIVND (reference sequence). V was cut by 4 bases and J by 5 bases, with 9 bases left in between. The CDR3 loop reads CASSRDPNEQYF. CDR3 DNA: TGTGCCAGTAGTAGGGACCCCAACGAGCAGTACTTC.